The 32 T cell receptor beta chains below all came from one sample that was sequenced in a study of radiotherapy plus CTLA-4 blockade in lung cancer. This table comes from immunoSEQ multiplex PCR, and its TCRdb copy is limited to in-frame clones, with some not included. Of about 48,000 clones in the sample, approximately 85% were seen once. The specimen was peripheral blood, collected from a patient treated with radiotherapy plus ipilimumab. The receptors originated from a human donor with non-small cell lung cancer who had stable disease on radiotherapy plus ipilimumab.

V and J are TRBV7-9 and TRBJ2-3; a weak D match, TRBD1 (6 bases). V was shortened by 2 bases and J by 5 bases, with 17 bases between the two germline ends. Germline lookup yields CDR1 SEHNR and CDR2 FQNEAQ (reference sequence). The CDR3 has 16 residues. Here the CDR3 reads CASSLWGPRVQDTQYF. The CDR3 DNA reads TGTGCCAGCAGCTTATGGGGGCCCCGTGTCCAAGATACGCAGTATTTT.

The gene calls are TRBV27 and TRBJ2-1; TRBD2 agrees at 11 bases. Trimming removed 6 bases from V and 6 bases from J; junction bases left unmatched: 7. The CDR3 spans 15 residues. Looked up from germline, CDR1 is MNHEY and CDR2 is SMNVEV (reference sequence). In DNA form, the CDR3 reads TGTGCCAGCAGCCCCGGGACTAGCGGATTCAATGAGCAGTTCTTC. Protein: CASSPGTSGFNEQFF.

The chain is built from TRBV5-1 and TRBJ2-7, with D maybe TRBD2 (5 bases). The CDR3 runs to 16 residues. Germline values: CDR1 SGHRS, CDR2 YFSETQ. The V end was cut by 4 bases, the J end by 6 bases, with 23 bases between. The DNA of the CDR3 is TGCGCCAGCAGCCATAGCGCTCCCTATAGATTGGGCGAGCAGTACTTC. It is translated as CASSHSAPYRLGEQYF.

In its sample, this clone was seen once. The chain couples TRBV7-9 to TRBJ2-1, with 7 bases matching TRBD2. CDR3 length equals 15 residues. The germline V gene encodes CDR1 SEHNR and CDR2 FQNEAQ (reference sequence). V was clipped by 7 bases and J by 10 bases; unmatched bases: 16. In DNA, the CDR3 is TGTGCCAGCACTGTTCGGCCTAGCGGAAGCGAGGAGCAGTTCTTC. Translation gives CASTVRPSGSEEQFF.

This rearrangement joins TRBV5-8 to TRBJ1-2; D perhaps matches TRBD1 (5 bases). The CDR3 is 13 residues long. Trimming stripped 2 bases from V and 5 bases from J, with 10 bases between. CDR1 is SGHTS, CDR2 YDEGEE, per germline. As DNA, the CDR3 is TGTGCCAGCAGCTTCAGGGAAGGGTATGGCTACACCTTC. As protein: CASSFREGYGYTF.

The chain employs TRBV4-3 and TRBJ2-1; possibly TRBD2 for D (6 bases). The V and J ends lost 0 bases and 9 bases respectively, with 12 bases between them. The germline gives CDR1 LGHNA, CDR2 YSLEER. The CDR3 spans 14 residues. The CDR3 region has the DNA TGCGCCAGCAGCCAAGATCATGGGCGGGGTGAGCAGTTCTTC. Its translation is CASSQDHGRGEQFF.

The chain uses TRBV2 and TRBJ2-5; 9 bases match TRBD1. With the DNA end fitting TRBJ2-7 better, the J assignment may be wrong. The CDR3 is 15 amino acids. Germline V gene data show CDR1 as SNHLY and CDR2 as FYNNEI. CDR3 amino acids: CASSGGQGRRVEQYF. In DNA form, the CDR3 reads TGTGCCAGCAGTGGGGGACAGGGCCGGAGGGTCGAGCAGTACTTC.

This sequence joins TRBV27 and TRBJ2-4; 7 bases are shared with TRBD2. Trimming removed 4 bases from V and 6 bases from J; junction bases left unmatched: 9. CDR3 length equals 15 residues. Germline V lookup: CDR1 MNHEY, CDR2 SMNVEV (reference sequence). CDR3 in amino acids: CASSSRHLAGNIQYF. CDR3 bases: TGTGCCAGCAGTTCTAGACATTTAGCGGGAAACATTCAGTACTTC.

J is TRBJ1-5 and V is TRBV28, with unresolved D. The germline gives CDR1 MDHEN, CDR2 SYDVKM. The CDR3 is made up of 16 amino acids. Trimming pared 6 bases from V and 5 bases from J, leaving 20 bases between. This CDR3 is CASSSKRALPHQPQHF. The CDR3 nucleotides read TGTGCCAGCAGCTCAAAGCGGGCCCTGCCCCATCAGCCCCAGCATTTT.

V gene TRBV7-3 combines with J gene TRBJ1-2; 9 nucleotides align to TRBD1. The CDR3 extends over 13 amino acids. Germline V lookup: CDR1 SGHTA, CDR2 FQGTGA. V shed 5 bases and J 6 bases; nucleotides not matched to a gene: 4. This CDR3 is CASSRTGEDGYTF. CDR3 DNA: TGTGCCAGCAGCCGGACAGGGGAGGATGGCTACACCTTC. The complete variable domain, with remaining parts taken from reference TRBV7-3 and TRBJ1-2, reads GAGVSQTPSNKVTEKGKYVELRCDPISGHTALYWYRQSLGQGPEFLIYFQGTGAADDSGLPNDRFFAVRPEGSVSTLKIQRTERGDSAVYLCASSRTGEDGYTFGSGTRLTVV.

The chain employs TRBV15 and TRBJ1-3, with a weak D call TRBD1 (5 bases). Per germline, CDR1 LNHNV and CDR2 YYDKDF (reference sequence). Trimming shortened V by 0 bases and J by 7 bases, and 22 bases separated the two germline ends. The CDR3 loop spans 18 amino acids. For the CDR3, the DNA is TGTGCCACCAGCAGAGATCGGCCCCCAGGACATACGCGCAACACCATATATTTT. Its protein product is CATSRDRPPGHTRNTIYF.

This chain uses TRBV13 with TRBJ2-3; 12 nucleotides align to TRBD2. The junction had 6 bases not matched to a gene; V was cut back by 4 bases and J by 4 bases. This CDR3 spans 16 amino acids. CDR1 and CDR2 (germline): PRHDT, FYEKMQ (reference sequence). CDR3 nucleotide sequence: TGTGCCAGCAGCTCTCGTCTAGCGGGAGGGCCAGATACGCAGTATTTT. This encodes CASSSRLAGGPDTQYF.

CDR3 DNA sequence: TGCGCCAGCAGCTTGAAGGGACTAACAGATACGCAGTATTTT. Its protein product is CASSLKGLTDTQYF. The chain combines TRBV5-1 with TRBJ2-3; 7 bases line up with TRBD2. This CDR3 has 14 amino acids. V gave up 1 base and J gave up 3 bases; unmatched junction bases: 2. Looked up from germline, CDR1 is SGHRS and CDR2 is YFSETQ. Filled out from reference TRBV5-1 and TRBJ2-3, the complete variable domain reads KAGVTQTPRYLIKTRGQQVTLSCSPISGHRSVSWYQQTPGQGLQFLFEYFSETQRNKGNFPGRFSGRQFSNSRSEMNVSTLELGDSALYLCASSLKGLTDTQYFGPGTRLTVL.

This chain uses TRBV28 with TRBJ1-2, with D uncertain. The CDR3 has 12 residues. CDR1 MDHEN and CDR2 SYDVKM come from the germline V gene. V was pared by 3 bases and J by 8 bases, with 10 bases between. The CDR3 nucleotides read TGTGCCAGCAGTTTCCATCCCCAGGGCTACACCTTC. It yields the protein CASSFHPQGYTF.

The rearrangement joins TRBV28 to TRBJ2-3, with TRBD2 matching 8 bases. V gave up 8 bases and J gave up 0 bases; unmatched junction bases: 7. This CDR3 is 15 amino acids long. Germline CDR1 MDHEN, CDR2 SYDVKM. CDR3: CASLLAVSSTDTQYF. In DNA, the CDR3 is TGTGCCAGCCTACTAGCGGTGTCTAGCACAGATACGCAGTATTTT.

Here the CDR3 reads CAWGGSGQGGRGYTF. The CDR3 DNA reads as TGTGCCTGGGGTGGCTCGGGACAGGGAGGTCGAGGCTACACCTTC. The rearrangement joins TRBV30 to TRBJ1-2, with 9 positions matching TRBD1. The CDR3 contains 15 residues. Germline V CDR1 and CDR2: GTSNPN, SVGIG (reference sequence). J lost 8 bases, V lost 5 bases, and 15 bases had no gene match. Based on the CDR3 plus reference TRBV30 and TRBJ1-2, the full variable domain is SQTIHQWPATLVQPVGSPLSLECTVEGTSNPNLYWYRQAAGRGLQLLFYSVGIGQISSEVPQNLSASRPQDRQFILSSKKLLLSDSGFYLCAWGGSGQGGRGYTFGSGTRLTVV.

The V and J genes are TRBV7-9 and TRBJ2-5; 8 bases are shared with TRBD1. The end of the DNA is better explained by TRBJ2-7, so the J call may be wrong. CDR1 is SEHNR and CDR2 is FQNEAQ in the germline V gene (reference sequence). The CDR3 totals 15 residues. CDR3 region: CASSPGTRGPYEQYF. The CDR3 DNA reads as TGTGCCAGCAGCCCCGGGACCAGGGGGCCCTACGAGCAGTACTTC.

The chain carries TRBV6-5 and TRBJ1-5; D remains ambiguous. Per the germline V gene, CDR1 is MNHEY and CDR2 is SVGAGI. Trimming removed 0 bases at V and 2 bases at J, with 5 bases between. The CDR3 covers 14 residues. CDR3 region: CASSYSRGNQPQHF. DNA for the CDR3: TGTGCCAGCAGTTACTCGAGGGGCAATCAGCCCCAGCATTTT.

The V call is TRBV19, the J call TRBJ1-5, with 9 nucleotides matching TRBD1. Per the germline V gene, CDR1 is LNHDA and CDR2 is SQIVND (reference sequence). V dropped 6 bases and J dropped 2; count of bases not matched to a gene: 5. This CDR3 has 15 residues. CDR3 loop: CASSGTGGRNQPQHF. In nucleotides, the CDR3 is TGTGCCAGTAGCGGCACAGGGGGCCGCAATCAGCCCCAGCATTTT.

V and J are TRBV30 and TRBJ2-1, with TRBD2 matching over 15 bases. The CDR3 consists of 13 residues. V was clipped by 5 bases and J by 10 bases; unmatched bases: 3. CDR1 is GTSNPN and CDR2 is SVGIG in the germline V gene (reference sequence). The CDR3 spells CAWGTSGRREQFF. CDR3 sequence (DNA): TGTGCCTGGGGGACTAGCGGGAGGCGGGAGCAGTTCTTC. Full variable domain (missing parts from reference TRBV30 and TRBJ2-1): SQTIHQWPATLVQPVGSPLSLECTVEGTSNPNLYWYRQAAGRGLQLLFYSVGIGQISSEVPQNLSASRPQDRQFILSSKKLLLSDSGFYLCAWGTSGRREQFFGPGTRLTVL.

This chain joins TRBV7-9 and TRBJ1-6, with D possibly TRBD1 on 6 matching bases. The V end lost 4 bases, the J end lost 4 bases, and 8 bases lay between the germline ends. Per germline, CDR1 SEHNR and CDR2 FQNEAQ (reference sequence). This CDR3 is 14 amino acids long. The CDR3 region has the DNA TGTGCCAGCAGCTCGGGACAATATAATTCACCCCTCCACTTT. It yields the protein CASSSGQYNSPLHF.

This clone occurred once. The chain has TRBV11-2 and TRBJ2-3; D possibly corresponds to TRBD1 (5 bases). Between the trimmed V and J ends, which lost 5 bases and 6 bases, there was a span of 24 bases. Germline values: CDR1 SGHAT, CDR2 FQNNGV. The CDR3 has 17 residues. The CDR3 spells CASSLEVLTGLGDTQYF. The CDR3 DNA sequence: TGTGCCAGCAGCCTCGAGGTCCTTACAGGCCTGGGTGATACGCAGTATTTT.

Only a few counts were recorded for this clone. V and J are TRBV30 and TRBJ1-3; D ambiguous. The germline CDR1 and CDR2 sequences are GTSNPN and SVGIG (reference sequence). Trimming removed 0 bases from V and 4 bases from J, with 7 bases in between. The length of the CDR3 is 13 residues. CDR3 protein: CAWSVAGGNTIYF. CDR3 sequence (DNA): TGTGCCTGGAGTGTCGCAGGAGGAAACACCATATATTTT.

The rearrangement uses TRBV19 and TRBJ2-1, with 10 bases identical to TRBD1. The J segment lost 4 bases and the V segment lost 0 bases, leaving 9 bases of the junction unmatched. Germline V gives CDR1 LNHDA, CDR2 SQIVND (reference sequence). The CDR3 is 18 residues long. The chain's CDR3 is CASSIDRGTGVSYNEQFF. Written as DNA, the CDR3 is TGTGCCAGTAGTATAGATAGGGGGACAGGGGTTTCGTACAATGAGCAGTTCTTC.

This sequence joins TRBV5-4 and TRBJ2-1; 10 positions agree with TRBD2. V lost 4 bases to trimming and J lost 1 base; unmatched junction nucleotides: 2. The CDR3 spans 15 residues. Germline values: CDR1 SGHNT, CDR2 YYREEE (reference sequence). The CDR3 DNA reads TGTGCCAGCAGCGGGGGACTAGCGTCCTACAATGAGCAGTTCTTC. Its translation: CASSGGLASYNEQFF. Variable domain in full (rest from reference TRBV5-4 and TRBJ2-1): ETGVTQSPTHLIKTRGQQVTLRCSSQSGHNTVSWYQQALGQGPQFIFQYYREEENGRGNFPPRFSGLQFPNYSSELNVNALELDDSALYLCASSGGLASYNEQFFGPGTRLTVL.

The genes are TRBV6-6 and TRBJ2-7; TRBD2 aligns across 8 bases. The V gene's germline CDR1 is MNHNY and CDR2 SVGAGI (reference sequence). Trimming took 0 bases from V and 3 from J; bases not matched to a gene: 4. The CDR3 runs to 15 residues. CDR3 residues: CASSYSAGGSYEQYF. CDR3 coding DNA: TGTGCCAGCAGTTACTCTGCGGGAGGCAGCTACGAGCAGTACTTC.

This chain joins TRBV6-6 and TRBJ2-7; TRBD1 matches at 12 bases. V shed 2 bases and J 4 bases; nucleotides not matched to a gene: 6. From germline, CDR1 is MNHNY and CDR2 SVGAGI (reference sequence). This CDR3 contains 16 residues. CDR3 nucleotides: TGTGCCAGCAGTTACCCCAGGGACAGGGGGCGGTACGAGCAGTACTTC. Translating gives CASSYPRDRGRYEQYF.

This chain connects TRBV28 to TRBJ2-7; D may be TRBD1 (6 bases). Trimming took off 8 bases at V and 1 base at J, with 15 bases between the two ends. Germline V gene sequence: CDR1 MDHEN, CDR2 SYDVKM. The CDR3 runs 14 residues. As DNA, the CDR3 is TGTGCCAGCTTGAGGGACACCAGTTCCTACGAGCAGTACTTC. This codes for CASLRDTSSYEQYF.

The chain has TRBV14 and TRBJ2-7; 8 positions match TRBD1. The CDR3 contains 16 residues. Germline CDR1 reads SGHDN; CDR2 reads FVKESK. Germline trimming cut 4 bases from V and 0 bases from J; bases unmatched to any gene: 8. The CDR3 nucleotides are TGTGCCAGCAGCCCCCCAGGGGGCACCCTCTCCTACGAGCAGTACTTC. The encoded protein is CASSPPGGTLSYEQYF.

The V call is TRBV19, the J call TRBJ2-3; 10 nucleotides align to TRBD1. The CDR3 extends over 16 amino acids. J lost 2 bases, V lost 7 bases, and 9 bases had no gene match. The germline CDR1 and CDR2 sequences are LNHDA and SQIVND (reference sequence). In nucleotides, the CDR3 is TGTGCCAGTAATACTCGGACAGGGGGAATCACAGATACGCAGTATTTT. Translating it yields CASNTRTGGITDTQYF.

The chain has TRBV10-1 and TRBJ1-1; TRBD1 aligns across 8 bases. Germline assignment: CDR1 WNHNN and CDR2 SYGVQD (reference sequence). V dropped 5 bases and J dropped 2; count of bases not matched to a gene: 13. This CDR3 is built from 17 residues. The CDR3 loop reads CASSTNTWTGPNTEAFF. Written as DNA, the CDR3 is TGCGCCAGCAGTACCAACACCTGGACAGGGCCTAACACTGAAGCTTTCTTT.

The rearrangement joins TRBV7-9 to TRBJ1-4; the D is unclear. The CDR3 loop spans 15 amino acids. V was shortened by 3 bases and J by 5 bases, with 13 bases between the two germline ends. Germline values: CDR1 SEHNR, CDR2 FQNEAQ (reference sequence). CDR3 DNA sequence: TGTGCCAGCAGCTTCGACTCTCGCCAAAATGAAAAACTGTTTTTT. Protein sequence: CASSFDSRQNEKLFF.